This T cell receptor (beta chain) was identified in a study of identical twins. General observations from the study: Beta out-of-frame sequences displayed a weaker excess of sharing between twins. Alpha sequences out of frame and shared by twins had excess low generation probability. Abundant cord blood beta clonotypes carried fewer insertions; memory repertoires showed none.

V was clipped by 4 bases and J by 6 bases; unmatched bases: 3. The CDR3 runs to 13 residues. This clonotype was seen ten or more times. Its antigen remains unidentified. cDNA molecules carried unique molecular identifiers, and template switching added a universal primer site. Each CDR3 protein gets one entry after TCRdb re-called the 5' RACE reads with MiXCR. The table includes some 570,000 distinct CDR3 sequences, around 24% detected once. These data were also filed under a second study, of yellow fever vaccine responses in identical twins.

V usage is TRBV12-3 or TRBV12-4 and J usage is TRBJ1-5; 7 bases agree with TRBD1. The clonotype was recovered from a woman younger than 30 in good health. Sequencing input: CD4+ T cells sorted from blood. CDR3 sequence: CASSYRGGQPQHF. The CDR3, as DNA: TGTGCCAGCAGTTACAGGGGAGGTCAGCCCCAGCATTTT.